The following is a T cell receptor beta chain sequence with its context. What it binds is not known. The source of the sample is a study of T cell repertoires and HLA-DP antigens. Study at large: In vitro CD4+ alloreactivity was against HeLa-presented HLA-DP. The donors, ranging 18-to-29 to 60-to-69 years, included a couple of males and one female.

The study's findings and limits: Naive and memory CD4+ repertoires were not analysed separately.

The assay was immunoSEQ multiplex PCR, and TCRdb's table has in-frame clones only and misses some. The sample includes approximately 100,000 clones, about nine tenths seen only once; the top ten take 1.7%. This CDR3 comprises 15 residues. Germline V gene lookup returns CDR1 SGHAT and CDR2 FQDESV (reference sequence). Trimming cost V 2 bases and J 4 bases; bases outside gene matches: 7. What was sequenced was CD4+ T cells from PBMCs. J is TRBJ1-2 and V is TRBV11-1; 7 bases are shared with TRBD1. The clonotype originates from a man aged 45-65 years in good health and CMV-seronegative. CDR3 sequence (DNA): TGTGCCAGCAGCTTATCGGACAGGAATACCTATGGCTACACCTTC. It specifies CASSLSDRNTYGYTF.